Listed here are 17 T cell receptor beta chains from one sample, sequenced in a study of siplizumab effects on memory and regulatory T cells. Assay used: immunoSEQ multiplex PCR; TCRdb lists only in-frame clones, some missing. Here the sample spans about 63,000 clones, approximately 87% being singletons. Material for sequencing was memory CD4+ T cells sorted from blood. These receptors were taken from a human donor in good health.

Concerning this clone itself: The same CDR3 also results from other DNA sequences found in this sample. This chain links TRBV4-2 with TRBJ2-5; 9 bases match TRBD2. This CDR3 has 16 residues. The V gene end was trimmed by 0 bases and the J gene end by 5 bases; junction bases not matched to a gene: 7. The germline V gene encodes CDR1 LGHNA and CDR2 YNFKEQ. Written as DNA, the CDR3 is TGTGCCAGCAGCCAAGAGGGCGGGGGGGCCCGGGAGACCCAGTACTTC. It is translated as CASSQEGGGARETQYF.

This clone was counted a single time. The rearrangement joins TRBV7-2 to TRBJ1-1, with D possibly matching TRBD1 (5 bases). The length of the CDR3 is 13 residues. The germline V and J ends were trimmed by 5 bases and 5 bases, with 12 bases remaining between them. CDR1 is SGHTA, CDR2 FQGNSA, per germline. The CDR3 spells CASSPQRGTEAFF. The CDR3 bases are TGTGCCAGCAGCCCCCAGAGGGGAACTGAAGCTTTCTTT.

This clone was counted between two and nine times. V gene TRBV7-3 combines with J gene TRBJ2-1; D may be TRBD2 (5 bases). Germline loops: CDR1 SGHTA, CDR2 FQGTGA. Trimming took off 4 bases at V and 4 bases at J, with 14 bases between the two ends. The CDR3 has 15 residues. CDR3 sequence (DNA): TGTGCCAGCAGCTCCCCTCAGCCGGGATACAATGAGCAGTTCTTC. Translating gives CASSSPQPGYNEQFF.

The CDR3 spells CASSPYPEAFF. CDR3 coding DNA: TGTGCCAGCAGCCCTTATCCTGAAGCTTTCTTT. The chain has TRBV6-1 and TRBJ1-1; no reliable D call. CDR1 MNHNS and CDR2 SASEGT come from the germline V gene. Trimming stripped 6 bases from V and 6 bases from J, with 8 bases between. The CDR3 contains 11 residues.

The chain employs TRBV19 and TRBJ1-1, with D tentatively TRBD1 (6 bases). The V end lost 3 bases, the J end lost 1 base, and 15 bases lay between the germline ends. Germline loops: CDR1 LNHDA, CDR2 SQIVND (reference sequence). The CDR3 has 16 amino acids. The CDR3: CASSIGRRQENTEAFF. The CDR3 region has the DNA TGTGCCAGTAGTATTGGCCGCCGACAGGAGAACACTGAAGCTTTCTTT.

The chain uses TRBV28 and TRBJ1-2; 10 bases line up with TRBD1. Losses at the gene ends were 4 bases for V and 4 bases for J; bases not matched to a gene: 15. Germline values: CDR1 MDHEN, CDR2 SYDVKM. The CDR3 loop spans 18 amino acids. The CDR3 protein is CASSSPGTGEGGLYGYTF. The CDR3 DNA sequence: TGTGCCAGCAGTTCACCCGGGACAGGGGAGGGTGGCCTCTATGGCTACACCTTC.

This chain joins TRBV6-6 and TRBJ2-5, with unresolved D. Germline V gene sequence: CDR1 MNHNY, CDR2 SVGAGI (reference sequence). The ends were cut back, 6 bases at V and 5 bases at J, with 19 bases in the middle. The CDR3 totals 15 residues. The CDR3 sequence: CASRRRARLWETQYF. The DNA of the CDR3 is TGTGCCAGCAGGAGACGGGCTCGTCTATGGGAGACCCAGTACTTC.

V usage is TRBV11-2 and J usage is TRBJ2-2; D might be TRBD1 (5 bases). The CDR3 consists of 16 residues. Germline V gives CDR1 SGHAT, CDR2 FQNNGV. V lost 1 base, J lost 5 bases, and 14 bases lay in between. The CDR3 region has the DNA TGTGCCAGCAGCTTAGGTACAGGAGTGAGGACCGGGGAGCTGTTTTTT. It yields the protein CASSLGTGVRTGELFF.

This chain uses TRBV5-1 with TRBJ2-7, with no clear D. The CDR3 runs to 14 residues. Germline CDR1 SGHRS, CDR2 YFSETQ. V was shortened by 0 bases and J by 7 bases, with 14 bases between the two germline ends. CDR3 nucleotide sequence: TGCGCCAGCAGCTTGGAGGCCGATCTCTGGGAGCAGTACTTC. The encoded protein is CASSLEADLWEQYF.

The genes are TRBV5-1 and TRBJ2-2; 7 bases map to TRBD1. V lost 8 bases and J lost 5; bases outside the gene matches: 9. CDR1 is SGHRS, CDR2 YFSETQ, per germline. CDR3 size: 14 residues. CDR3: CASTKGGLTGELFF. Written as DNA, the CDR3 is TGCGCCAGTACGAAAGGGGGCTTAACCGGGGAGCTGTTTTTT.

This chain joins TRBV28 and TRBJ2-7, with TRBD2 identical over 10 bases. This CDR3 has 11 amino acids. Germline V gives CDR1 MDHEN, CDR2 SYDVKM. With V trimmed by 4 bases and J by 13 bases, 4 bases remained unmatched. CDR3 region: CASSYGTSAYF. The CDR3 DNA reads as TGTGCCAGCAGTTATGGGACTAGCGCCTACTTC.

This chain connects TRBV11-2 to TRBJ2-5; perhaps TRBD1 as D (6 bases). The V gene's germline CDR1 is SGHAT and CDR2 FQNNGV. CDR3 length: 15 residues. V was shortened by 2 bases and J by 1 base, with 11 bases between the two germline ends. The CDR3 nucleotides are TGTGCCAGCAGCTTACAGGGGAAATCCCAAGAGACCCAGTACTTC. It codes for CASSLQGKSQETQYF.

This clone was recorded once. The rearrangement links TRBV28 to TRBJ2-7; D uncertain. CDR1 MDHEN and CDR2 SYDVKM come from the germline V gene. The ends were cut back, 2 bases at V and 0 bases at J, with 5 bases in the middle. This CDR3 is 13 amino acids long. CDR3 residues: CASSLTGSYEQYF. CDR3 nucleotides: TGTGCCAGCAGTTTAACTGGCTCCTACGAGCAGTACTTC.

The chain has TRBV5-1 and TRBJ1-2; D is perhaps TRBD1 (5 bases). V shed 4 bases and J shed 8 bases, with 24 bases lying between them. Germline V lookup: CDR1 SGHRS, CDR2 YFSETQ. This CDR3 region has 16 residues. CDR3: CASSLGAAGHTGGYTF. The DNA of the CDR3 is TGCGCCAGCAGCCTAGGGGCGGCAGGACATACGGGGGGCTACACCTTC.

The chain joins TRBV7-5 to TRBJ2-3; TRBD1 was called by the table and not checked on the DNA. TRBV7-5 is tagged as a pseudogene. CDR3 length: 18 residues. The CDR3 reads CARSLNPGRPRITDTQYF. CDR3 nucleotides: TGTGCCAGAAGCTTAAATCCAGGCAGGCCCAGAATCACAGATACGCAGTATTTT.

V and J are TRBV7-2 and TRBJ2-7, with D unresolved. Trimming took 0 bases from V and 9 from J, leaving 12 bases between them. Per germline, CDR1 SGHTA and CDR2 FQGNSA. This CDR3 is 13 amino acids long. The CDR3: CASSLAWRLGQYF. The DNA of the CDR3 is TGTGCCAGCAGCTTAGCGTGGCGACTCGGGCAGTACTTC.

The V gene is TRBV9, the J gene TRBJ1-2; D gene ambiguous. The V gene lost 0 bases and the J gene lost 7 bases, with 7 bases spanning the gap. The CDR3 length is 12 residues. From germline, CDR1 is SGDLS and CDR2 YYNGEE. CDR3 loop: CASSVDGSGYTF. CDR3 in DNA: TGTGCCAGCAGCGTAGACGGCTCTGGCTACACCTTC.